The 11 T cell receptor beta chains below come from one sample, sequenced in a study of CD8 T cells in ankylosing spondylitis. General study findings and limits: A TCR beta motif of several highly homologous variants seemed to mark ankylosing spondylitis blood.

No antigen is known for these receptors. TCRdb processed the 5' RACE reads anew with MiXCR; each CDR3 protein has one entry. The table lists about 480,000 distinct CDR3 sequences, approximately 17% of them singletons. Sequencing used blood, either unsorted or a sorted T cell fraction (not recorded which). These receptors were taken from a male donor with ankylosing spondylitis.

The chain uses TRBV5-8 and TRBJ1-2; D call uncertain. CDR1 is SGHTS, CDR2 YDEGEE, per germline. This CDR3 has 16 residues. V lost 2 bases to trimming and J lost 2 bases, with 16 bases between them. CDR3 nucleotide sequence: TGTGCCAGCAGCTTTTTTTCGCAGGCGATAAACTATGGCTACACCTTC. Translating gives CASSFFSQAINYGYTF.

This clonotype was observed many times. J is TRBJ2-3 and V is TRBV20-1, with D uncertain. Trimming left V 3 bases short and J 3 bases short, with 10 bases between. The germline V gene encodes CDR1 DFQATT and CDR2 SNEGSKA (reference sequence). CDR3 length: 13 residues. CDR3 sequence: CSASGEHTDTQYF. In nucleotides, the CDR3 is TGCAGTGCTAGCGGAGAACATACAGATACGCAGTATTTT.

The sample holds many counts of this clonotype. This chain links TRBV4-3 with TRBJ2-3; maybe TRBD1 (5 bases). With 1 base removed from V and 6 bases from J, the gap between germline ends came to 5 bases. Germline-derived CDR1 and CDR2 are LGHNA and YSLEER. The CDR3 runs 12 residues. The CDR3, as DNA: TGCGCCAGCAGCCAAGCAGGGGATACGCAGTATTTT. It yields the protein CASSQAGDTQYF.

This clonotype has a count of ten or more. One end of the junction fails to match germline, which may point to a read error. The V gene is TRBV5-1, the J gene TRBJ1-4; D is perhaps TRBD1 (5 bases). Germline values: CDR1 SGHRS, CDR2 YFSETQ. The CDR3 runs 14 residues. CDR3 protein: CASSLGGTNEKLFF. The CDR3 DNA is TGTGCCAGCAGTTTGGGGGGAACTAATGAAAAACTGTTTTTT.

The CDR3 DNA reads as TGTGCCAGCAGCTTACGAGGCAGGGGCTCCTACAATGAGCAGTTCTTC. Protein product: CASSLRGRGSYNEQFF. This chain connects TRBV7-3 to TRBJ2-1; D possibly corresponds to TRBD1 (6 bases). The ends were cut back, 2 bases at V and 0 bases at J, with 11 bases in the middle. This CDR3 region has 16 residues. Per the germline V gene, CDR1 is SGHTA and CDR2 is FQGTGA. Full variable domain (outside the CDR3, taken from reference TRBV7-3 and TRBJ2-1): GAGVSQTPSNKVTEKGKYVELRCDPISGHTALYWYRQSLGQGPEFLIYFQGTGAADDSGLPNDRFFAVRPEGSVSTLKIQRTERGDSAVYLCASSLRGRGSYNEQFFGPGTRLTVL.

This clonotype was found many times. The chain couples TRBV7-9 to TRBJ1-2; no definite D call. Germline-derived CDR1 and CDR2 are SEHNR and FQNEAQ (reference sequence). The V gene lost 1 base and the J gene lost 3 bases, with 9 bases spanning the gap. The CDR3 totals 14 residues. CDR3 sequence: CASSLGTVDYGYTF. The CDR3 DNA follows: TGTGCCAGCAGCTTAGGAACAGTCGACTATGGCTACACCTTC.

This clonotype turned up a few times. V gene TRBV20-1 combines with J gene TRBJ2-3; D is possibly TRBD2 (6 bases). V was clipped by 0 bases and J by 4 bases, with 20 bases between them. The germline gives CDR1 DFQATT, CDR2 SNEGSKA (reference sequence). The CDR3 extends over 17 amino acids. In DNA form, the CDR3 reads TGCAGTGCTAGAGATGGAGGGTTGCGGAAGGGTGCAGATACGCAGTATTTT. It specifies CSARDGGLRKGADTQYF.

The CDR3 nucleotides read TGTGCCAGCAGTGCACCGGGACAGGGTAGCTCCTACAATGAGCAGTTCTTC. Its translation is CASSAPGQGSSYNEQFF. This sequence joins TRBV25-1 and TRBJ2-1, with TRBD1 matching 9 bases. This CDR3 is 17 amino acids long. Germline assignment: CDR1 MGHDK and CDR2 SYGVNS. V lost 4 bases, J lost 0 bases, and 7 bases stayed unmatched. Drawing the rest from reference TRBV25-1 and TRBJ2-1, the complete variable domain is EADIYQTPRYLVIGTGKKITLECSQTMGHDKMYWYQQDPGMELHLIHYSYGVNSTEKGDLSSESTVSRIRTEHFPLTLESARPSHTSQYLCASSAPGQGSSYNEQFFGPGTRLTVL.

This clonotype was found many times. The rearrangement joins TRBV10-3 to TRBJ1-1, with 7 bases lining up with TRBD1. CDR1 and CDR2 from the germline V gene are ENHRY and SYGVKD. CDR3 size: 14 residues. With V trimmed by 3 bases and J by 7 bases, 8 bases remained unmatched. CDR3 sequence (DNA): TGTGCCATCAGTGAACCAGGGGGAGTCTATGAAGCTTTCTTT. Its protein product is CAISEPGGVYEAFF.

This clonotype was recorded at least ten times. J is TRBJ2-7 and V is TRBV10-3; 8 bases line up with TRBD1. The CDR3 consists of 12 residues. Germline V lookup: CDR1 ENHRY, CDR2 SYGVKD. The ends lost 11 bases at V and 5 bases at J; junction bases unmatched: 8. For the CDR3, the DNA is TGTGCCGCCGGACAGGGCTTGAACGAGCAGTACTTC. This encodes CAAGQGLNEQYF.

The chain carries TRBV2 and TRBJ2-1; a weak D match, TRBD1 (6 bases). The germline gives CDR1 SNHLY, CDR2 FYNNEI. The ends were cut back, 5 bases at V and 3 bases at J, with 14 bases in the middle. CDR3 length: 15 residues. The CDR3 is CASSQTGINYNEQFF. For the CDR3, the DNA is TGTGCCAGCAGTCAAACAGGGATAAACTACAATGAGCAGTTCTTC.